This T cell receptor (beta chain) was sequenced for a study of T cell repertoires in cytomegalovirus infection. In the study overall: Evidence of both CMV infection and a matching HLA type came from public TCR beta signatures.

MiXCR, run by TCRdb on the reads, gives a single entry per CDR3 protein. The repertoire holds more than 55,000 distinct CDR3 sequences, with around 20% as singletons. With regard to this clonotype: Its matching antigen is unknown.

The germline CDR1 and CDR2 sequences are SNHLY and FYNNEI. This CDR3 is built from 16 residues. V was trimmed by 1 base and J by 5 bases, leaving 17 bases between them. Broader study findings: Identification of carriers of CMV plus the relevant HLA was performed using cumulative public TCR beta family frequency. Ex vivo, HLA-C-restricted CMV-specific TCR beta clonotypes prevailed over the rest of the response.

The V gene is TRBV2, the J gene TRBJ2-5, with D uncertain. Specimen: CD8+ T cells from cultured PBMCs, collected from culture after CMV antigen stimulation. The source is a human donor in good health (CMV status not recorded). Some clones in this sample may be carry-over from other donors' samples. This CDR3 is CASSEVSGQPTETQYF. CDR3 DNA: TGTGCCAGCAGTGAAGTTTCGGGTCAACCCACCGAGACCCAGTACTTC.